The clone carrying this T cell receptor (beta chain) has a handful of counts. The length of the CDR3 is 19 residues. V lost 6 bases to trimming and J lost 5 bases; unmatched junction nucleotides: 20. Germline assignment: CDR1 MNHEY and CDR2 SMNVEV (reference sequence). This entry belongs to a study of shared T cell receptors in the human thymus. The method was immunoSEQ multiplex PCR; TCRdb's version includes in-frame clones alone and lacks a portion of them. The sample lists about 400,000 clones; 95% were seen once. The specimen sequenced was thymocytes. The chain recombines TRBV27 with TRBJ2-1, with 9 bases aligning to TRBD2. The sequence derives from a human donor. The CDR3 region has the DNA TGTGCCAGCAGCGAACGACCCCCACATCTAGCGGGGAAAAACAATGAGCAGTTCTTC. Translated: CASSERPPHLAGKNNEQFF.